This TCR beta chain originates from a study of graft-versus-host responses after intestinal transplantation. The wider study: All recipients were transplanted with multivisceral, liver-intestinal, or isolated intestinal grafts. Each recipient received anti-thymocyte globulin induction, then tacrolimus and steroids for roughly 3 years.

CDR1 MDHEN and CDR2 SYDVKM come from the germline V gene. The CDR3 has 15 residues. Trimming removed 5 bases at V and 0 bases at J, with 11 bases between. Whole-study results and caveats: Early post-transplant HvG declines tracked with peak circulating GvH clone levels. GvH clones turned up in recipient marrow; some had shown up first in ileum or blood.

Some clones are missing from TCRdb's copy, which holds only in-frame ones; the method was immunoSEQ multiplex PCR. The sample has some 100,000 clones, more than 85% seen once; the top ten hold roughly 1%. Remarks on this clone: Its antigen is unidentified.

The clonotype comes from a human donor who was the organ donor for an intestinal transplant. The V and J genes are TRBV28 and TRBJ1-5; no clear D gene. The specimen was unstimulated CD4+ T cells sorted from spleen or lymph node cells, collected before transplant. In nucleotides, the CDR3 is TGTGCCAGCAGTCGAGACCGTTTTAGCAATCAGCCCCAGCATTTT. Translated: CASSRDRFSNQPQHF.